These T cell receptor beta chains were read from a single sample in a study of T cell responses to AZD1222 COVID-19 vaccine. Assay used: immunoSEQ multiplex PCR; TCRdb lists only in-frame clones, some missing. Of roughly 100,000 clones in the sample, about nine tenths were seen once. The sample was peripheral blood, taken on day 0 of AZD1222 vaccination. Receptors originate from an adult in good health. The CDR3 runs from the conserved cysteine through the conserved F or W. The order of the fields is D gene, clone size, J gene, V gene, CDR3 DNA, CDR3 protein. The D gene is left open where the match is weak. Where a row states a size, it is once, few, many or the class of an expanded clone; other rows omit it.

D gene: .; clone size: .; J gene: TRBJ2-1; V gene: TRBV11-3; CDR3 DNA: TGTGCCAGCAGCCCGAAGGACAAAAGGGGCAATGAGCAGTTCTTC; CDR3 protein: CASSPKDKRGNEQFF
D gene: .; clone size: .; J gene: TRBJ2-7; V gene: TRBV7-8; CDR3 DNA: TGTGCCAGCAGCGAATATGGACAGGGAGGGATCTACGAGCAGTACTTC; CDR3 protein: CASSEYGQGGIYEQYF
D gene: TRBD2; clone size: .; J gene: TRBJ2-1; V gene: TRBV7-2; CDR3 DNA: TGTGCCAGCAGCTTAACCAGCGGGAGGCGGGATGAGCAGTTCTTC; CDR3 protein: CASSLTSGRRDEQFF
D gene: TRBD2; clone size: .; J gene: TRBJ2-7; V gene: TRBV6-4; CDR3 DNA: TGTGCCAGCAGCGCGCTAGCGGGAGAGTCATACGAGCAGTACTTC; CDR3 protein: CASSALAGESYEQYF
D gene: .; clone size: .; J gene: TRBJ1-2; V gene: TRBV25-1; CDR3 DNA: TGTGCCAGCAGTGAATCTAGCGGTTATGGCTACACCTTC; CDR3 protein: CASSESSGYGYTF
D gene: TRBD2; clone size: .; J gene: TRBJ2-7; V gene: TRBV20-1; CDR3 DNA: TGCAGTGCCGGGGAGGGATGGGAGCAGTACTTC; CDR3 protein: CSAGEGWEQYF
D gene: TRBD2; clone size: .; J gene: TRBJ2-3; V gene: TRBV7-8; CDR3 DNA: TGTGCCAGCAGCTGGCGGACTAGCGGGAGCACAGATACGCAGTATTTT; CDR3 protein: CASSWRTSGSTDTQYF
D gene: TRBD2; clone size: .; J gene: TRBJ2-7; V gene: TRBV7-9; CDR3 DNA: TGTGCCAGCCTCTCCCTTGGGACTAGCGGGAGAGGGTACGAGCAGTACTTC; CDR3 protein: CASLSLGTSGRGYEQYF
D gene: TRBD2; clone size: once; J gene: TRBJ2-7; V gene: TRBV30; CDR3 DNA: TGTGCCTGGAGTCGGGGGGGCGAGCAGTACTTC; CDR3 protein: CAWSRGGEQYF
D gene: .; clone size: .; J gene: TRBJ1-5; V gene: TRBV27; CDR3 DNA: TGTGCCAGCAGTTTGGGGCCCCGTAGCAATCAGCCCCAGCATTTT; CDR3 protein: CASSLGPRSNQPQHF
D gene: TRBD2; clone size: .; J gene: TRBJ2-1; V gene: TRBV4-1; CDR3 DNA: TGCGCCAGCAGCCAAGCGGGACCGGGACTAGCCTCCGGTGAGCAGTTCTTC; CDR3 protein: CASSQAGPGLASGEQFF
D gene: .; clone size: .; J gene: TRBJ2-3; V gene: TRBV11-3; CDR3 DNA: TGTGCCAGCAGCTTAGCTTCGACAGATACGCAGTATTTT; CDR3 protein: CASSLASTDTQYF
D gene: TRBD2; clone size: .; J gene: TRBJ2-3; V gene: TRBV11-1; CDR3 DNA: TGTGCCAGCAGCTTAAGCGGGGGTGGCACAGATACGCAGTATTTT; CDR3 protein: CASSLSGGGTDTQYF
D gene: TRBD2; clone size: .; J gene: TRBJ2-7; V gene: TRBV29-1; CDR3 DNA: TGCAGCGTGAGTTTAGCGGGAGGGCCCTACGAGCAGTACTTC; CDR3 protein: CSVSLAGGPYEQYF
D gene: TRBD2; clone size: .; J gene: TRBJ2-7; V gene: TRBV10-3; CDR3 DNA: TGTGCCATCAGGGCGGGAGAAATTTACGAGCAGTACTTC; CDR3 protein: CAIRAGEIYEQYF
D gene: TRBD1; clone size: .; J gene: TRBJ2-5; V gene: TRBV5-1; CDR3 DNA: TGCGCCAGCAGCTCGACAGGGGCCACCCAAGAGACCCAGTACTTC; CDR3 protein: CASSSTGATQETQYF
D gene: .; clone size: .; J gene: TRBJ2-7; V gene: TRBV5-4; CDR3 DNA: TGTGCCAGCAGCTTGGATTGGCAGGGCGAGCAGTACTTC; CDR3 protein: CASSLDWQGEQYF
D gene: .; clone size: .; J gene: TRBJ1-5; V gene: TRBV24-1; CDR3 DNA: TGTGCCACCAGTGACCGAGACAATCAGCCCCAGCATTTT; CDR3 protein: CATSDRDNQPQHF
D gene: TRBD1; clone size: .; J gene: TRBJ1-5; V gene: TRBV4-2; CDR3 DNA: TGTGCCAGTTCCGGGACAGCTTATCAGCCCCAGCATTTT; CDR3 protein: CASSGTAYQPQHF
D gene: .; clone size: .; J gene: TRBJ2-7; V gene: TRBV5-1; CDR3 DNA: TGCGCCAGCAGCCCGGGCAGTGGTGTTCAATACGAGCAGTACTTC; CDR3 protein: CASSPGSGVQYEQYF
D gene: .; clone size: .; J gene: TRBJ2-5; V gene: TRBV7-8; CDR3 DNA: TGTGCCAGCAGCACGAATACCTTTGGAGAGACCCAGTACTTC; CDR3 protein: CASSTNTFGETQYF
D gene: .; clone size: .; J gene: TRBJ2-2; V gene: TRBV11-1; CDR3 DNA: TGTGCCAGCAGCCCCAGATGGGGAAACAGGGACGGGGAGCTGTTTTTT; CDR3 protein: CASSPRWGNRDGELFF
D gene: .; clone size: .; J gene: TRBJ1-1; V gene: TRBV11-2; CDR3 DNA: TGTGCCAGCAGCTTCTTAGGTGGCCGGGGGGAAGCTTTCTTT; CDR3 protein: CASSFLGGRGEAFF
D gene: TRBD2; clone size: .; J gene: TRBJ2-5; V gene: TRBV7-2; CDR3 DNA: TGTGCCAGCAGCGCCCGACTAGCGGGGGGAGAGACCCAGTACTTC; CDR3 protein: CASSARLAGGETQYF
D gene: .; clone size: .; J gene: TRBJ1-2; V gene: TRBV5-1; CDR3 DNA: TGCGCCAGCAGCTTAGGGACATACAACTATGGCTACACCTTC; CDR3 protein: CASSLGTYNYGYTF
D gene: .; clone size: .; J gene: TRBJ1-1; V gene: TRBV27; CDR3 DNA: TGTGCCAGCAGTTTATCGAAGGGTTTTCCTATGAACACTGAAGCTTTCTTT; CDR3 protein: CASSLSKGFPMNTEAFF
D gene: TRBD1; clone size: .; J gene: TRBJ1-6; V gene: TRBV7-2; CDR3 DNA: TGTGCCAGCAGCCGGGACAGGGGATATTCACCCCTCCACTTT; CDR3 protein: CASSRDRGYSPLHF
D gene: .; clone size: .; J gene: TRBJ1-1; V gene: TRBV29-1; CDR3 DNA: TGCAGCGGACGTGGCGGCCTGAACACTGAAGCTTTCTTT; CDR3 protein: CSGRGGLNTEAFF
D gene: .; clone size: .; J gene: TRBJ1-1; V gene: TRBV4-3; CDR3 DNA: TGCGCCAGCAGCCAACCCGACAGAAAAAACACTGAAGCTTTCTTT; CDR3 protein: CASSQPDRKNTEAFF
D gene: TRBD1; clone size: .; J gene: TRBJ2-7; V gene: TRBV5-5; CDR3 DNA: TGTGCCAGCAGCAACAGGGGGCCAAGCTCCTACGAGCAGTACTTC; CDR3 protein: CASSNRGPSSYEQYF
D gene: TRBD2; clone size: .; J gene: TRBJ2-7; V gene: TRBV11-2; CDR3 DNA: TGTGCCAGCAGCTTATCGGGACTAGCGGGAGATTTTTCCTACGAGCAGTACTTC; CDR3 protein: CASSLSGLAGDFSYEQYF
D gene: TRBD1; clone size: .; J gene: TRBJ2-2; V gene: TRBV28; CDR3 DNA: TGTGCCAGCAGTTTCCGGGACAGATACACCGGGGAGCTGTTTTTT; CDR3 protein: CASSFRDRYTGELFF
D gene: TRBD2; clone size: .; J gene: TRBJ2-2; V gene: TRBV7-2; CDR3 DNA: TGTGCCAGCAGGTCATACGGGAGGGCCGAGCTGTTTTTT; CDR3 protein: CASRSYGRAELFF
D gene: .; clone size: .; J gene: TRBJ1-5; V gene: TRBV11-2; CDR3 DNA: TGTGCCAGCAGCTTAGATCGGGCTCAGCCCCAGCATTTT; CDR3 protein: CASSLDRAQPQHF
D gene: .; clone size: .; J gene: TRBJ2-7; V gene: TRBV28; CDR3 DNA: TGTGCCAGCAGTCCGGGAGAGTCCTACGAGCAGTACTTC; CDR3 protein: CASSPGESYEQYF
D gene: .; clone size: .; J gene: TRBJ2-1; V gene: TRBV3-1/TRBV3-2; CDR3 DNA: TGTGCCACCCGGACCCCCTCTGAGGAGCAGTTCTTC; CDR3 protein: CATRTPSEEQFF
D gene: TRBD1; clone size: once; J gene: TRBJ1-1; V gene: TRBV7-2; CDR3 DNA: TGTGCCAGCAGGCACGACAGGGGAGGCACTGAAGCTTTCTTT; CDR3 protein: CASRHDRGGTEAFF
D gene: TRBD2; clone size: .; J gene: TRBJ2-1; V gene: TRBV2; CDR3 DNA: TGTGCCAGCAGTAGACTAGCGGGAAACAATGAGCAGTTCTTC; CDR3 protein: CASSRLAGNNEQFF
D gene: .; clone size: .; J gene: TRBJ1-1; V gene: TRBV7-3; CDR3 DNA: TGTGCCAGCAGCTTCAGGGAGAACACTGAAGCTTTCTTT; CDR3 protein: CASSFRENTEAFF
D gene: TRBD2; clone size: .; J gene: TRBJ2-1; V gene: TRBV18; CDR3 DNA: TGTGCCAGCTCACTCCGGACTAGCGGGAGTGGCTACAATGAGCAGTTCTTC; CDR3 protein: CASSLRTSGSGYNEQFF
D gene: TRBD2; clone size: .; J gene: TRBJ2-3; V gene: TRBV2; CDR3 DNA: TGTGCCAGCGGGAGGGAAGGCACAGATACGCAGTATTTT; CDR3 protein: CASGREGTDTQYF
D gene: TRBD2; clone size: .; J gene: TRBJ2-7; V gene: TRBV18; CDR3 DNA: TGTGCCAGCTCACCCAGTACGGCGGGAGGGTTCTACGAGCAGTACTTC; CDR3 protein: CASSPSTAGGFYEQYF
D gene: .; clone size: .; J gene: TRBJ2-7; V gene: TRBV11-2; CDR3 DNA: TGTGCCAGCAAACCGGCAAAGGACGAGCAGTACTTC; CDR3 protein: CASKPAKDEQYF
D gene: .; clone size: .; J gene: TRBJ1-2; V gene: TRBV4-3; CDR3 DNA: TGCGCCAGCAGCCAAGTGGCGGGGGCTGGCTACACCTTC; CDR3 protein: CASSQVAGAGYTF
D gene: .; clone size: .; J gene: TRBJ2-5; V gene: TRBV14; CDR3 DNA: TGTGCCAGCAGCCAAGATCGGAAGACCCAGTACTTC; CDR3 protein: CASSQDRKTQYF